Below, 11 T cell receptor beta chains from the same sample are listed, as sequenced in a study of regulatory T cells in long-lasting Graves disease. Time point of the sample: newly diagnosed GD, antithyroid drugs for less than 3 months. Generation of the TCR library employed RNA extracted from PBMCs. According to the study, TCR beta libraries were built with iRepertoire HTBI primers and CDR3-region Arm-PCR. One entry per CDR3 protein, called by TCRdb with MiXCR from the multiplex PCR reads. Of 400,000 to 550,000 distinct CDR3 sequences detected, about 15% appear once; the ten largest clones hold about a sixth. These same records also appear under a second study, on T cells in Graves' hyperthyroidism and ophthalmopathy.

The specimen comprised peripheral blood mononuclear cells (PBMCs), sampled at new diagnosis, from a patient treated with antithyroid drugs. These receptors were taken from a woman in her twenties or thirties with Graves disease.

This clonotype was recorded many times. The rearrangement uses TRBV10-3 and TRBJ1-3; TRBD1 is a possible D gene (5 bases). CDR3 size: 16 residues. Trimming left V 6 bases short and J 4 bases short, with 19 bases between. Germline CDR1 ENHRY, CDR2 SYGVKD. CDR3 sequence: CAISDYLAGEGNTIYF. The CDR3 region has the DNA TGTGCCATCAGCGACTACCTGGCGGGGGAAGGAAACACCATATATTTT.

Many counts were recorded for this clonotype. The CDR3 region is CASSHWGAYNEQFF. CDR3 DNA sequence: TGTGCCAGCAGCCACTGGGGGGCCTACAATGAGCAGTTCTTC. V is TRBV28 and J is TRBJ2-1; D is perhaps TRBD2 (6 bases). Germline values: CDR1 MDHEN, CDR2 SYDVKM. The CDR3 loop spans 14 amino acids. V lost 6 bases, J lost 2 bases, and 11 bases lay in between.

This clonotype was detected many times. The rearrangement links TRBV12-3 or TRBV12-4 to TRBJ1-1, with TRBD1 as a possible D gene (6 bases). Trimming cost V 3 bases and J 8 bases, with 10 bases left between them. The CDR3 length is 12 residues. CDR3 sequence (DNA): TGTGCCAGCAGTTTTGGGGGGCCCGAAGCTTTCTTT. It is translated as CASSFGGPEAFF.

Notes on this clonotype: This sequence may be a read error, since a much larger clone differs from it by one base. This chain uses TRBV12-3 or TRBV12-4 with TRBJ2-5; D call uncertain. This CDR3 has 15 amino acids. The CDR3 DNA sequence: TGTGCCAGCAGTCCCTCTCCAGGCACCCAAGAGACCCGGTACTTC. Translating it yields CASSPSPGTQETRYF.

The V gene is TRBV12-3 or TRBV12-4, the J gene TRBJ2-3, with D maybe TRBD2 (6 bases). The CDR3 has 16 amino acids. Between the trimmed V and J ends, which lost 3 bases and 0 bases, there was a span of 13 bases. CDR3 sequence reads: CASSFYDSGSTDTQYF. The CDR3, as DNA: TGTGCCAGCAGTTTCTACGATAGCGGAAGCACAGATACGCAGTATTTT.

The chain uses TRBV6-2 or TRBV6-3 and TRBJ2-3, with TRBD2 matching over 9 bases. V shed 8 bases and J 6 bases; nucleotides not matched to a gene: 15. The CDR3 consists of 16 residues. Per germline, CDR1 MNHEY and CDR2 SVGEGT. CDR3 residues: CASSEGWREGGDTQYF. DNA for the CDR3: TGTGCCAGCTCCGAGGGATGGCGGGAGGGGGGGGATACGCAGTATTTT.

This clonotype was seen only a few times. As DNA, the CDR3 is TGTGCCAGCAGTTACTCGGGACTAAACCGAGTAGATACGCAGTATTTT. Translated, it gives CASSYSGLNRVDTQYF. V gene TRBV6-5 combines with J gene TRBJ2-3; 7 positions agree with TRBD2. Germline CDR1 MNHEY, CDR2 SVGAGI. V lost 0 bases and J lost 5; bases outside the gene matches: 8. The CDR3 is 16 amino acids.

There are many counts of this clonotype. This chain uses TRBV9 with TRBJ2-2; 8 bases are a match to TRBD2. J gave up 6 bases and V 2 bases, and 3 bases lay outside the gene matches. CDR3 length: 14 residues. In germline, CDR1 is SGDLS, CDR2 YYNGEE. Here the CDR3 reads CASSVRAGAGELFF. The CDR3 DNA reads as TGTGCCAGCAGCGTCCGAGCGGGAGCCGGGGAGCTGTTTTTT.

The sample holds many counts of this clonotype. The junction departs from the called germline gene at one end, perhaps through a read error. The V and J genes are TRBV5-1 and TRBJ1-4; tentatively, D is TRBD1 (5 bases). Germline V CDR1 and CDR2: SGHRS, YFSETQ. The CDR3 sequence is 15 residues long. The CDR3: CASSLERGEGEKLFF. DNA of the CDR3: TGTGCCAGCAGCTTGGAGAGGGGCGAAGGCGAAAAACTGTTTTTT.

This clonotype was recorded at least ten times. The V and J genes are TRBV11-3 and TRBJ2-7; D is perhaps TRBD1 or TRBD2 (5 bases each). Germline V CDR1 and CDR2: SGHNT, YENEEA. CDR3 length equals 15 residues. V lost 4 bases to trimming and J lost 2 bases, with 15 bases between them. The CDR3 loop is CASSYGTPATYEQYF. The DNA of the CDR3 is TGTGCCAGCAGCTACGGGACGCCAGCTACCTACGAGCAGTACTTC.

The chain uses TRBV11-2 and TRBJ1-5; D remains unclear. This CDR3 spans 16 amino acids. V was pared by 0 bases and J by 4 bases, with 13 bases between. In germline, CDR1 is SGHAT, CDR2 FQNNGV. The CDR3 spells CASSLEEVGRNQPQHF. The CDR3 bases are TGTGCCAGCAGCTTAGAGGAGGTGGGCAGAAATCAGCCCCAGCATTTT.